Given below is one T cell receptor (beta chain) in context. Antigen: not known. The ends were cut back, 0 bases at V and 2 bases at J, with 8 bases in the middle. The CDR3 is made up of 14 amino acids. CDR1 is LGHNA and CDR2 is YNFKEQ in the germline V gene. This sample's TCRbeta library carried unique molecular identifier barcodes. In TCRdb, the PCR reads were re-called with MiXCR into one record per CDR3 protein. The sample has about 440,000 distinct CDR3 sequences; about 45% are singletons. These data are taken from a study of T-cell reconstitution after alpha-beta-depleted transplantation in children. Study conclusions and caveats: In some patients, recipient T cells and intrathymic progenitors surviving conditioning explained high day-60 diversity. Hyperexpanded clones declined; after one year, newly produced T cells mostly supplied diversity.

The specimen comprised PBMCs, sampled before TCRalphabeta/CD19-depleted stem cell transplant. The source is a girl between 2 and 10 years old with aplastic anemia, due to receive a stem cell transplant. This sequence joins TRBV4-2 and TRBJ2-7, with D unresolved. The CDR3 coding sequence is TGTGCCAGCAGCCAAGATGCGGCAGCCTACGAGCAGTACTTC. This gives the protein CASSQDAAAYEQYF.